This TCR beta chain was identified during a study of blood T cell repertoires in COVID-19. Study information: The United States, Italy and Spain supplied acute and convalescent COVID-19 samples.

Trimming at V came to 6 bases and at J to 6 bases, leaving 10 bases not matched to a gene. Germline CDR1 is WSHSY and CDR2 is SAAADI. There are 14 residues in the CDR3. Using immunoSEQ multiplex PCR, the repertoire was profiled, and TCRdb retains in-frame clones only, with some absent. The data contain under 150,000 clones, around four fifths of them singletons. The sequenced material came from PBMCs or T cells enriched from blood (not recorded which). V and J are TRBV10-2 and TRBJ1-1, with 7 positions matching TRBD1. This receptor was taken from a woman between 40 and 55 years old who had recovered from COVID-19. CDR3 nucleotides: TGCGCCAGCAGAGCCCTCCAGACAGGGCCTGAAGCTTTCTTT. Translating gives CASRALQTGPEAFF.